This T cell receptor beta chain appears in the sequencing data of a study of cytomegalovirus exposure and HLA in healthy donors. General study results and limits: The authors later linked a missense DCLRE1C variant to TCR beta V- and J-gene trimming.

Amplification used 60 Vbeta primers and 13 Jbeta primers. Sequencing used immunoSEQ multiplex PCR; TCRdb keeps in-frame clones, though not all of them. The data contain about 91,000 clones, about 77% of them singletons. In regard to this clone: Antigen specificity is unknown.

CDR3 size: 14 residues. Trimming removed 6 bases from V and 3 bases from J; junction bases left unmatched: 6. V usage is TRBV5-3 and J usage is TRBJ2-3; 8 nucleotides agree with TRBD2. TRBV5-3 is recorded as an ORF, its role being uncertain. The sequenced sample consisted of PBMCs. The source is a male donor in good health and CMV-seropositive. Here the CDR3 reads CARNGRGVTDTQYF. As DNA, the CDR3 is TGTGCCAGAAACGGGAGGGGAGTGACAGATACGCAGTATTTT.